This TCR beta chain appears in the sequencing data of a study of cytomegalovirus exposure and HLA in healthy donors. The PCR was carried out with 60 Vbeta primers and 13 Jbeta primers. Data came from immunoSEQ multiplex PCR; TCRdb stores just in-frame clones and leaves some out. Found here are about 98,000 clones, around 73% of them singletons; the top ten hold over 1%. Donors in the study were healthy people who gave bone marrow. Regarding the study as a whole: A link between a missense DCLRE1C variant and TCR beta V- and J-gene trimming emerged from a later analysis. V segments that were indistinguishable, TRBV6-2 and TRBV6-3 among them, were omitted from analysis.

About this clone: Its target is not known.

With 4 bases clipped from V and 4 bases from J, the junction kept 10 bases outside the gene matches. This CDR3 is built from 17 residues. Germline assignment: CDR1 SNHLY and CDR2 FYNNEI. The specimen sequenced was PBMCs. J is TRBJ2-5 and V is TRBV2; TRBD2 matches 12 bases. The receptor was derived from a female donor in good health and CMV-seronegative. The CDR3 nucleotides read TGTGCCAGCAGTGGGGTACCTAGCGGGAGGGCCAGAGAGACCCAGTACTTC. Protein: CASSGVPSGRARETQYF.